These 14 T cell receptor beta chains originate from one sample sequenced in a study of blood T cell repertoires in COVID-19. Clones were read by immunoSEQ multiplex PCR, and TCRdb kept only the in-frame ones, dropping some. The sample includes hundreds of thousands of clones, approximately 80% of them seen just once. The sequenced sample consisted of peripheral blood. The receptors here all came from a man in his forties with acute or convalescent COVID-19.

The chain employs TRBV28 and TRBJ2-1; 10 nucleotides agree with TRBD2. Trimming cost V 5 bases and J 1 base; bases outside gene matches: 2. In germline, CDR1 is MDHEN, CDR2 SYDVKM. CDR3 length: 15 amino acids. CDR3 sequence: CASSPSGRSYNEQFF. CDR3 sequence (DNA): TGTGCCAGCAGTCCTAGCGGGAGATCCTACAATGAGCAGTTCTTC.

This chain connects TRBV24-1 to TRBJ2-5, with D possibly matching TRBD1 (5 bases). Trimming pared 5 bases from V and 6 bases from J, leaving 6 bases between. This CDR3 region has 11 residues. CDR1 is KGHDR and CDR2 is SFDVKD in the germline V gene. CDR3 in amino acids: CATSGGQTQYF. CDR3 DNA: TGTGCCACCAGTGGGGGCCAGACCCAGTACTTC.

This chain joins TRBV6-5 and TRBJ2-2, with 8 bases fitting TRBD2. V lost 4 bases and J lost 1; bases outside the gene matches: 2. This CDR3 is built from 15 residues. Per the germline V gene, CDR1 is MNHEY and CDR2 is SVGAGI. CDR3: CASSSTSENTGELFF. The CDR3 coding sequence is TGTGCCAGCAGTTCGACTAGCGAGAACACCGGGGAGCTGTTTTTT.

CDR3 protein: CAWSVLGDEAFF. CDR3 DNA sequence: TGTGCCTGGAGTGTACTAGGCGATGAAGCTTTCTTT. This chain connects TRBV30 to TRBJ1-1, with no clear D. The CDR3 is 12 amino acids. Trimming removed 0 bases at V and 7 bases at J, with 9 bases between. Germline V gives CDR1 GTSNPN, CDR2 SVGIG (reference sequence).

The CDR3 spells CASSLARGPEAFF. The CDR3 DNA reads as TGCGCCAGCAGCTTGGCCAGGGGCCCCGAAGCTTTCTTT. The rearrangement uses TRBV5-1 and TRBJ1-1; tentatively, D is TRBD1 (6 bases). Germline CDR1 is SGHRS and CDR2 is YFSETQ. This CDR3 is built from 13 residues. Trimming took 0 bases from V and 8 from J, leaving 11 bases between them.

The rearrangement joins TRBV6-5 to TRBJ2-1, with 10 bases identical to TRBD2. The CDR3 is 13 amino acids. Losses at the gene ends were 6 bases for V and 8 bases for J; bases not matched to a gene: 4. Germline CDR1 reads MNHEY; CDR2 reads SVGAGI. The CDR3 DNA follows: TGTGCCAGCAGAACTAGCGGGACGGATGAGCAGTTCTTC. Its protein is CASRTSGTDEQFF.

This sequence joins TRBV6-1 and TRBJ2-7, with TRBD1 matching 7 bases. Germline V gene data show CDR1 as MNHNS and CDR2 as SASEGT. The junction had 5 bases not matched to a gene; V was cut back by 5 bases and J by 1 base. The CDR3 has 14 amino acids. This CDR3 is CASSSPTGSYEQYF. CDR3 coding DNA: TGTGCCAGCAGTTCCCCGACAGGGTCCTACGAGCAGTACTTC.

The rearrangement joins TRBV27 to TRBJ2-7; D gene uncertain. Between the trimmed V and J ends, which lost 6 bases and 5 bases, there was a span of 11 bases. The CDR3 covers 12 residues. CDR1 MNHEY and CDR2 SMNVEV come from the germline V gene (reference sequence). CDR3 bases: TGTGCCAGCAGCCCCGGAGTCCACGAGCAGTACTTC. Protein product: CASSPGVHEQYF.

In its sample, this clone was seen once. V and J are TRBV6-5 and TRBJ2-3; D is unclear. The germline gives CDR1 MNHEY, CDR2 SVGAGI. V was cut by 0 bases and J by 2 bases, with 9 bases left in between. The CDR3 loop spans 15 amino acids. CDR3 loop: CASSYSPDSTDTQYF. The DNA for the CDR3 is TGTGCCAGCAGTTACTCTCCAGACTCCACAGATACGCAGTATTTT.

The rearrangement uses TRBV19 and TRBJ2-1, with 10 bases identical to TRBD1. Per germline, CDR1 LNHDA and CDR2 SQIVND (reference sequence). V shed 6 bases, J shed 10 bases, and the junction held 12 bases outside the gene matches. This CDR3 contains 15 residues. CDR3 DNA sequence: TGTGCCAGTAGCCCAAAGACAGGGGGCAAACCGGAGCAGTTCTTC. Translating gives CASSPKTGGKPEQFF.

V is TRBV2 and J is TRBJ2-1; 7 bases map to TRBD2. The ends lost 6 bases at V and 10 bases at J; junction bases unmatched: 12. Germline assignment: CDR1 SNHLY and CDR2 FYNNEI. The length of the CDR3 is 14 residues. CDR3 sequence reads: CASRFHSGNDEQFF. CDR3 in DNA: TGTGCCAGCAGATTTCACAGCGGGAATGACGAGCAGTTCTTC. Full variable domain (outside the CDR3, taken from reference TRBV2 and TRBJ2-1): EPEVTQTPSHQVTQMGQEVILRCVPISNHLYFYWYRQILGQKVEFLVSFYNNEISEKSEIFDDQFSVERPDGSNFTLKIRSTKLEDSAMYFCASRFHSGNDEQFFGPGTRLTVL.

The CDR3 nucleotides read TGTGCCAGCAGTTTGGGGCGGATGAACACTGAAGCTTTCTTT. Translated: CASSLGRMNTEAFF. This chain joins TRBV28 and TRBJ1-1; D perhaps matches TRBD1 (5 bases). V lost 3 bases and J 0 bases, leaving 8 bases between the germline ends. The germline V gene has CDR1 MDHEN and CDR2 SYDVKM. The CDR3 has 14 residues.

There are a few counts of this clone. The CDR3, as DNA: TGCGCCAGCAGTCAACAACGGGACAGCCCAAAGATCAGTGATCAGCCCCAGCATTTT. This translates into CASSQQRDSPKISDQPQHF. The J gene is TRBJ1-5, the V gene TRBV23-1; TRBD1 agrees at 7 bases. TRBV23-1 is designated an ORF whose function remains uncertain. Germline trimming cut 2 bases from V and 5 bases from J; bases unmatched to any gene: 18. CDR3 length equals 19 residues.

The chain carries TRBV3-1 (or the pseudogene TRBV3-2) and TRBJ1-2; tentatively, D is TRBD1 (6 bases). V dropped 8 bases and J dropped 2 bases, with 15 bases sitting between them. The CDR3 is 14 amino acids. CDR1 is LGHDT, CDR2 YNNKEL, per germline (reference sequence). CDR3 DNA: TGTGCCAGCGGGACATCCGGGGTAAACTATGGCTACACCTTC. It translates to CASGTSGVNYGYTF.